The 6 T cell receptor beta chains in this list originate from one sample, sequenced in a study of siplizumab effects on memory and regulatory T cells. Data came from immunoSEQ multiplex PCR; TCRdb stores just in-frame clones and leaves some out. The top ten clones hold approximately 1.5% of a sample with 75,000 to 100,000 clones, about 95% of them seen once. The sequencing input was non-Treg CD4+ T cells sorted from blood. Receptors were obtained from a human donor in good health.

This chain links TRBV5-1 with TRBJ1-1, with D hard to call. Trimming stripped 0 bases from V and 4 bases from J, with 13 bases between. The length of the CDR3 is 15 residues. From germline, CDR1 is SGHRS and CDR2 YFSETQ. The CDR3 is CASSLVVGGSTEAFF. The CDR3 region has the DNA TGCGCCAGCAGCTTGGTTGTGGGAGGTAGCACTGAAGCTTTCTTT.

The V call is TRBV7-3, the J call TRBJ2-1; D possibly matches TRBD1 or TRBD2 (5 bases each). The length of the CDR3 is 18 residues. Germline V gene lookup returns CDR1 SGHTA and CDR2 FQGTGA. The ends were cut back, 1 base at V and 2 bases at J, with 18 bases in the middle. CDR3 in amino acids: CASSLIKGQGRPYNEQFF. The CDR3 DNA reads TGTGCCAGCAGCTTAATCAAAGGGCAGGGACGCCCCTACAATGAGCAGTTCTTC. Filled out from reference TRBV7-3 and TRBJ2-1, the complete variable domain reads GAGVSQTPSNKVTEKGKYVELRCDPISGHTALYWYRQSLGQGPEFLIYFQGTGAADDSGLPNDRFFAVRPEGSVSTLKIQRTERGDSAVYLCASSLIKGQGRPYNEQFFGPGTRLTVL.

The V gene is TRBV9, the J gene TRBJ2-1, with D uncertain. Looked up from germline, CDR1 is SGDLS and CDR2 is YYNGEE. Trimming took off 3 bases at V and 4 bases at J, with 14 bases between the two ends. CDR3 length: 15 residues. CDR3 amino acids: CASSEQGNQYNEQFF. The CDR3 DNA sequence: TGTGCCAGCAGCGAACAAGGAAATCAATACAATGAGCAGTTCTTC.

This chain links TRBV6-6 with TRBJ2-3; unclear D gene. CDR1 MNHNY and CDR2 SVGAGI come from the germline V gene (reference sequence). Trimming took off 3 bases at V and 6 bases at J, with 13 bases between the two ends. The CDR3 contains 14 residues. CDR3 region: CASSYGLHTDTQYF. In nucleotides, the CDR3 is TGTGCCAGCAGTTATGGGCTGCACACGGATACGCAGTATTTT.

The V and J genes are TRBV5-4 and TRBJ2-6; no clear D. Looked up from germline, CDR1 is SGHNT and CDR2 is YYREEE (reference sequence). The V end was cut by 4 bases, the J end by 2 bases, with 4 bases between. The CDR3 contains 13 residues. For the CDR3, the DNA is TGTGCCAGCAGCGGAACTGGGGCCAACGTCCTGACTTTC. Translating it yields CASSGTGANVLTF. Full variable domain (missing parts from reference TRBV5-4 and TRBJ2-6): ETGVTQSPTHLIKTRGQQVTLRCSSQSGHNTVSWYQQALGQGPQFIFQYYREEENGRGNFPPRFSGLQFPNYSSELNVNALELDDSALYLCASSGTGANVLTFGAGSRLTVL.

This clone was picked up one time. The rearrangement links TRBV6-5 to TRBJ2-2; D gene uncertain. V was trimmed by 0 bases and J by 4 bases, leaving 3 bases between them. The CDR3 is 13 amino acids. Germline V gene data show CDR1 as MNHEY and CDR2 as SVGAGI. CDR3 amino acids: CASSYSLTGELFF. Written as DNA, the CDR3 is TGTGCCAGCAGTTACTCGCTCACCGGGGAGCTGTTTTTT.